This paragraph covers one TCR beta chain sequence. The clone's antigen remains unknown. Base qualities are not provided; no much larger clone lies one nucleotide away. The record originates from a study of CD8+CD57+ T cells in acquired aplastic anemia (dated by TCRdb to the late 2010s). Concerning the study at large: On average, sorted CD4+ and CD8+ cells yielded 3 to 4 ug of extracted DNA, with a range of about 0.19 to 30 ug. Healthy donor samples averaged approximately 10 million reads for CD4+ and roughly 12 million for CD8+ cells.

Genomic DNA served as template for TCR beta VDJ combination and CDR3 sequence profiling. An Illumina HiSeq 2000 was the platform used for TCR repertoire sequencing. Under the source paper's analysis protocol: Repertoires were assessed using TRBV/TRBJ rearrangement plots, CDR3 size and DJ length profiles, and Simpson's diversity index. The most abundant DNA sequence in the deep sequencing data was defined as the immunodominant clone. CDR3 amino acid sequences were screened for sharing across subjects and compared with published repertoires and the VDJdb database. TCRdb took the public reads, trimmed them with fastp at Q25, ran MiXCR for clone calling and kept in-frame beta chains. Every entry covers one CDR3 protein and lists the most common genes and DNA from its rows. TCRdb assigned the V and J calls; the authors' analysis was not used. This sample has about 170,000 distinct CDR3 sequences in its table, and roughly 45% of those were observed once. The top ten hold approximately 1% of the sample.

The research as a whole found: Between patients and healthy controls, no significant difference in CD8+ Simpson's diversity was found (P=0.060). Although 25 to 30 CD8+ CDR3 sequences were shared by patients and controls, these sequences appeared highly expressed in patients and within the immunodominant clones of patients.

The CDR3 measures 14 amino acids from cysteine to phenylalanine. Kept here is only the CDR3 DNA, which spans 42 bases and is read in frame from base 1. For this chain, trimming is 3 bases at the V end and 6 bases at the J end, and the number of junction bases without a gene match is 6. CDR1 and CDR2, per the germline V gene, are SGHDN and FVKESK. The study deep-sequenced TCR repertoires of sorted CD4+ and CD8+ blood T cells from severe aplastic anemia patients and healthy subjects. Ficoll-Paque density gradient centrifugation was used to isolate peripheral blood mononuclear cells. Before DNA was extracted, CD4+ and CD8+ T cells were sorted using either FACS or magnetic beads.

The sequence was obtained from a human donor in good health. The sequence links TRBV14 to TRBJ2-7, and TRBD1 aligns with 9 junction nucleotides. The specimen was sorted CD4+, CD8+, or CD8+CD57+ T cells (not recorded which) from PBMCs. CDR3 loop: CASSQAGQGFEQYF. The DNA is TGTGCCAGCAGCCAGGCGGGACAGGGCTTCGAGCAGTACTTC.